This TCR beta chain came from a study of cytomegalovirus exposure and HLA in healthy donors. V was cut by 1 base and J by 0 bases, with 11 bases left in between. This CDR3 spans 16 amino acids. The germline gives CDR1 SGDLS, CDR2 YYNGEE. Study-wide findings and caveats: Analyses of presence/absence relied on an assumption of roughly uniform sequencing depth across donors.

PCR used 60 Vbeta primers and 13 Jbeta primers. The repertoire was sequenced with immunoSEQ multiplex PCR; TCRdb's copy has only in-frame clones and lacks some. The sample has about 190,000 clones, roughly 84% seen once. Note on this clone: No antigen is known for it.

The chain is built from TRBV9 and TRBJ1-3; TRBD1 might be the D (5 bases). The sequence was obtained from a boy aged 5-17 years in good health and CMV-seronegative. Material for sequencing was PBMCs. CDR3: CASSVSSRDSGNTIYF. CDR3 bases: TGTGCCAGCAGCGTATCTTCCAGGGACTCTGGAAACACCATATATTTT.